This TCR beta chain derives from a study of molecular identifiers for immune sequencing clone quantification. Each library that profiled naive CD8 cells came from 20,000 to 1,000,000 sorted cells with 10%, 30% or 50% RNA. TCRdb independently ran MiXCR on the PCR reads; one entry per CDR3 protein. This table has about half a million distinct CDR3 sequences, 20% to 25% appearing once. This clonotype has a single count. This may be a read error, as it is one base from a much larger clone. The receptor was isolated from a human donor in good health. Some libraries in this study had Jurkat cell RNA spiked in. Source material: naive CD8+ T cells from blood, with Jurkat cell RNA spiked in. The subset is: FACS-sorted CD8+CD4-CCR7+CD45RA+ naive T cells.

CDR3: CASSPREGVETQYF. CDR3 coding DNA: TGTGCCAGCAGCCCCCGGGAAGGGGTAGAGACCCAGTACTTC. V usage is TRBV13 and J usage is TRBJ2-5; either TRBD1 or TRBD2 may fit D (5 bases each). The CDR3 spans 14 residues. The V end was cut by 5 bases, the J end by 4 bases, with 14 bases between. Looked up from germline, CDR1 is PRHDT and CDR2 is FYEKMQ (reference sequence).